This T cell receptor (beta chain) is drawn from a study of cytomegalovirus exposure and HLA in healthy donors. Deletions cut 4 bases from V and 3 bases from J, with 15 bases between. This CDR3 region has 15 residues. Germline V gives CDR1 SGHTA, CDR2 FQGTGA. Comments on this clone: Its antigen is unknown.

Findings of the study overall: TCR beta V- and J-gene trimming, according to a later analysis, was linked to a missense DCLRE1C variant. One later analysis reportedly identified an Asian-associated ancestry cluster that showed fewer N-insertions than the approximately 700-donor mean.

Primers included in the PCR were 60 Vbeta and 13 Jbeta primers. Data came from immunoSEQ multiplex PCR; TCRdb stores just in-frame clones and leaves some out. Here the sample spans 100,000 to 150,000 clones, about 73% being singletons. J is TRBJ2-5 and V is TRBV7-3; D ambiguous. Sequenced: PBMCs. The sequence was obtained from a woman aged 40-49 years in good health and CMV-seropositive. CDR3 DNA sequence: TGTGCCAGCAGCTCAGACGGTAGGAGTGAAGAGACCCAGTACTTC. Translating gives CASSSDGRSEETQYF.